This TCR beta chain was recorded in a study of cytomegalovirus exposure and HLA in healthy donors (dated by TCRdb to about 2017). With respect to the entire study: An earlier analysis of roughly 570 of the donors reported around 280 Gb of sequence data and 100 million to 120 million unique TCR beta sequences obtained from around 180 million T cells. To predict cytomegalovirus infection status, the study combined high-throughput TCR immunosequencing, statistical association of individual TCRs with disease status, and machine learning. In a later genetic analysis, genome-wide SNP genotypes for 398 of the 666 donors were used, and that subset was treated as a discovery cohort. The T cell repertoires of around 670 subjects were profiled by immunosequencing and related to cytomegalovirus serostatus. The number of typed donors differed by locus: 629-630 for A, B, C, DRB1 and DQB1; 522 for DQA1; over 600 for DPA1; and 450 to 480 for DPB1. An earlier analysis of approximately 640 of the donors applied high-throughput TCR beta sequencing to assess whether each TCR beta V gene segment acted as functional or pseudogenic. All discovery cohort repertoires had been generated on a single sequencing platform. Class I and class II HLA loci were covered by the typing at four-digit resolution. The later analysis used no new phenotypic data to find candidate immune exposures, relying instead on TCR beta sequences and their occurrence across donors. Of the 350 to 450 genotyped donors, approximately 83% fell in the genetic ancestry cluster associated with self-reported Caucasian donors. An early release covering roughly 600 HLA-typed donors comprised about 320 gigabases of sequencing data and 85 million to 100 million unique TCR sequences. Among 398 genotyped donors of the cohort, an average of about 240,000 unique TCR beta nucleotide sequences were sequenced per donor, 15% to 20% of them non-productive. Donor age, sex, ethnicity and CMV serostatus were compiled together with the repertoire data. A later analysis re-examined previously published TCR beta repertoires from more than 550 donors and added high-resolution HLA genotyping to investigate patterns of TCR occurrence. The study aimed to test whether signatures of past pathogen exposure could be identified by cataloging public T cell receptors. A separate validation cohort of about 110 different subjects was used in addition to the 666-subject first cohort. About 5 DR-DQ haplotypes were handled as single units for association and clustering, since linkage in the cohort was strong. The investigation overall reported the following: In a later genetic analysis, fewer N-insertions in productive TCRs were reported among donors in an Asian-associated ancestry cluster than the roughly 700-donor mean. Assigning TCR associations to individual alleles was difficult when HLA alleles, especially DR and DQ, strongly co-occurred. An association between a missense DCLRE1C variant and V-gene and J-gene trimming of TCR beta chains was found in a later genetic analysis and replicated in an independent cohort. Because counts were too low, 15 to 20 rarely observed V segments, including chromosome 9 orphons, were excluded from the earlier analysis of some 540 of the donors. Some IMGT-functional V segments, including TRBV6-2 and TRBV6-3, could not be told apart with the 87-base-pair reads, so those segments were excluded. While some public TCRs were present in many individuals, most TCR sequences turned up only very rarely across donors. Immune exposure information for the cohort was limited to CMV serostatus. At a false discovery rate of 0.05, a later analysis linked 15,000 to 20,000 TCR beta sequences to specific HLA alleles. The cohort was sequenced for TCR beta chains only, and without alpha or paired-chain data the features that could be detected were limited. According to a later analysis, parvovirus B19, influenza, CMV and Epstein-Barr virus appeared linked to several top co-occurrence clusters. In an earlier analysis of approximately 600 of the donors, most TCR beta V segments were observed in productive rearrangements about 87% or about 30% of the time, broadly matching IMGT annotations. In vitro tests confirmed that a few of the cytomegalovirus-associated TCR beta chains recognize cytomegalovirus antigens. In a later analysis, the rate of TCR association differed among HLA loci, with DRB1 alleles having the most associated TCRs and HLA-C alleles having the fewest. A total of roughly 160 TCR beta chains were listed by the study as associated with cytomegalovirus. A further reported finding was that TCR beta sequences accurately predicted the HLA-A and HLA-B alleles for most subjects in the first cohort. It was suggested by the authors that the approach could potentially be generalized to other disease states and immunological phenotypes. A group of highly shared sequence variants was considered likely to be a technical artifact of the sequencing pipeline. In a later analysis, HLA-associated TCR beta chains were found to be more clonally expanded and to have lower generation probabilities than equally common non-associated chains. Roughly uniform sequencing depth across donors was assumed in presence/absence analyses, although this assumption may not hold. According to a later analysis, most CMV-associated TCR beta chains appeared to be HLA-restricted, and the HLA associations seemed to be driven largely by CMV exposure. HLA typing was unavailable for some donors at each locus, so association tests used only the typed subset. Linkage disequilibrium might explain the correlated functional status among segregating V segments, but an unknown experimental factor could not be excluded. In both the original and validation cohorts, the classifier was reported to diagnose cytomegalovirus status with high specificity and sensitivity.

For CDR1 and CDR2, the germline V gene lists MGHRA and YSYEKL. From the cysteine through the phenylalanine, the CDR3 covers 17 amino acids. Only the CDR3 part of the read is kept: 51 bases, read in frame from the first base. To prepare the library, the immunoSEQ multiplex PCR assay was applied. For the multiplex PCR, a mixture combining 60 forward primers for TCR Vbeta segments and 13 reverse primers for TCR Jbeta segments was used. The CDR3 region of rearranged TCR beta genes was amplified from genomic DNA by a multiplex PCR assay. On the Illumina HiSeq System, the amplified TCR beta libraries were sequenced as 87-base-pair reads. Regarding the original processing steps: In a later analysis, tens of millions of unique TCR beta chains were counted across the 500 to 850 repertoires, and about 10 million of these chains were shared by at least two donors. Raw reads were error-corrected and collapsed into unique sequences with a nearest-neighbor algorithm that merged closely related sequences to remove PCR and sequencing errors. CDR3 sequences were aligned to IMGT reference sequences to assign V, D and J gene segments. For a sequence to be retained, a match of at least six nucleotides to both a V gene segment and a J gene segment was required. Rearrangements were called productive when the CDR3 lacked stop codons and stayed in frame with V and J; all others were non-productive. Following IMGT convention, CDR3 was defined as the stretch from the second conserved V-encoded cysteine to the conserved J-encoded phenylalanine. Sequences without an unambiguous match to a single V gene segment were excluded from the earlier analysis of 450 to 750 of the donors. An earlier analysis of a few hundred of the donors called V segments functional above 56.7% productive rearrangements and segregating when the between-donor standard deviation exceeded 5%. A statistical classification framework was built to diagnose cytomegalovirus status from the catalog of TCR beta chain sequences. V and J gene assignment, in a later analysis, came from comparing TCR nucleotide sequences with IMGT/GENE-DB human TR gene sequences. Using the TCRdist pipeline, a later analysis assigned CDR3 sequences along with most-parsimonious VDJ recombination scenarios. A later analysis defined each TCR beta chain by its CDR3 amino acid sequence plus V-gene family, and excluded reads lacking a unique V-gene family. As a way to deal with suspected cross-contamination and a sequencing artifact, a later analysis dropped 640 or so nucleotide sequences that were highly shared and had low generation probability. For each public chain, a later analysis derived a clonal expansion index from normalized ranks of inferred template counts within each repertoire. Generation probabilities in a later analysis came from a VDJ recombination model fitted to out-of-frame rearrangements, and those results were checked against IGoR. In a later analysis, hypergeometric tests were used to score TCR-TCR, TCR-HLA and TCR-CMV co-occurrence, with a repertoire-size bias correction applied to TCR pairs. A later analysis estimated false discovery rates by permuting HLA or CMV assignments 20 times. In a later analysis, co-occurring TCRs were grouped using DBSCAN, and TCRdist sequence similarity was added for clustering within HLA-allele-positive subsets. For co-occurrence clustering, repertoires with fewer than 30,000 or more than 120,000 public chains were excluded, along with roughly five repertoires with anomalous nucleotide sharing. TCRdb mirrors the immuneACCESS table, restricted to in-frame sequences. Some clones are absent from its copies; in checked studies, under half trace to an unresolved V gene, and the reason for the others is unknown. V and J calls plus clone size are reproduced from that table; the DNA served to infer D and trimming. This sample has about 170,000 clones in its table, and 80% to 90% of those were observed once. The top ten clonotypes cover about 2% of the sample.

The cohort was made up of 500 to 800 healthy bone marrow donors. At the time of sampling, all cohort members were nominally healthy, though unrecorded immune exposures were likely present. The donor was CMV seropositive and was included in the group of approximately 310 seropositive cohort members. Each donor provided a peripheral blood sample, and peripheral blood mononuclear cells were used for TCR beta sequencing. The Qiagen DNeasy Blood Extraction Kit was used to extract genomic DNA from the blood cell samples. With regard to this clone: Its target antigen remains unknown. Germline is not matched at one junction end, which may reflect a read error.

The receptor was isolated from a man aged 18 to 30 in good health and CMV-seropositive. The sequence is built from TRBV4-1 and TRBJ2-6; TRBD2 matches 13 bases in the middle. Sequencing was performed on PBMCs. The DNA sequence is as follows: TGCGCCAGCAGCAAACTAGCGGGGGGGCTCGGGGCCAACGGCCTGACTTTC. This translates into CASSKLAGGLGANGLTF.